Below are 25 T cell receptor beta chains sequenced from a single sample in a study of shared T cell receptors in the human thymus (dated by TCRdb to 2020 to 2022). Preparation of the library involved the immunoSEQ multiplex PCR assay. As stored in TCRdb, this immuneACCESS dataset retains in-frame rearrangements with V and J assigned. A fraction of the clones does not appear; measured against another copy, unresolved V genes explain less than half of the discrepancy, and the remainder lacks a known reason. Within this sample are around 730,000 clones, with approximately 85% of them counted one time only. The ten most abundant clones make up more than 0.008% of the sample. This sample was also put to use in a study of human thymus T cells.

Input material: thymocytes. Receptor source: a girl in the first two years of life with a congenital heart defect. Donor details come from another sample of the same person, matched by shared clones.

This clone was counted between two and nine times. The CDR3 region has the DNA TGTGCCAGCAGTTTCCGAATCGTAACAGACAACCTCACCTACGAGCAGTACTTC. Translating it yields CASSFRIVTDNLTYEQYF. The chain carries TRBV27 and TRBJ2-7; D gene ambiguous. This CDR3 is 18 amino acids long. The germline V gene has CDR1 MNHEY and CDR2 SMNVEV (reference sequence). The ends were cut back, 3 bases at V and 2 bases at J, with 23 bases in the middle.

CDR3 in amino acids: CASGFVGRDRGYTF. In DNA form, the CDR3 reads TGCGCCAGCGGGTTCGTAGGGAGGGATCGCGGCTACACCTTC. This sequence joins TRBV5-1 and TRBJ1-2; D not certain. The length of the CDR3 is 14 residues. V dropped 7 bases and J dropped 8 bases, with 21 bases sitting between them. Germline values: CDR1 SGHRS, CDR2 YFSETQ.

Here the CDR3 reads CASSWSRGKNIQYF. DNA of the CDR3: TGTGCCAGCAGCTGGAGTCGGGGGAAAAACATTCAGTACTTC. The rearrangement joins TRBV5-6 to TRBJ2-4; D perhaps matches TRBD2 (6 bases). CDR3 length: 14 amino acids. From germline, CDR1 is SGHDT and CDR2 YYEEEE. Between the trimmed V and J ends, which lost 3 bases and 4 bases, there was a span of 11 bases.

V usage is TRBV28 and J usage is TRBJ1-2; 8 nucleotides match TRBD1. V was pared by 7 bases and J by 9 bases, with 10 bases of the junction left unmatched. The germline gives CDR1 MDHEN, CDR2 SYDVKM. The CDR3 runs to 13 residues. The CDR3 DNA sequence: TGTGCCAGCAACCCCGGGACAGGACGGAGCTACACCTTC. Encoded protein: CASNPGTGRSYTF.

CDR3 protein: CASSPGLPNEKLFF. The CDR3 bases are TGTGCCAGCAGCCCGGGACTGCCCAATGAAAAACTGTTTTTT. This rearrangement joins TRBV5-6 to TRBJ1-4; TRBD1 might be the D (5 bases). Germline V gives CDR1 SGHDT, CDR2 YYEEEE. CDR3 length: 14 residues. V lost 4 bases and J 5 bases, leaving 12 bases between the germline ends.

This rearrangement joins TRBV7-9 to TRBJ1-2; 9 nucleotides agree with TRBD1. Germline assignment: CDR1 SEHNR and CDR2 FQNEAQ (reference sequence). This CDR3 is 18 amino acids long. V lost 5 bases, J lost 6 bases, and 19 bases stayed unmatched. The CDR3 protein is CASSPTTGTGKILDGYTF. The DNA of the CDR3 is TGTGCCAGCAGCCCGACGACCGGGACAGGGAAAATATTGGATGGCTACACCTTC. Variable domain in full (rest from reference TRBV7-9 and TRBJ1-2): DTGVSQNPRHKITKRGQNVTFRCDPISEHNRLYWYRQTLGQGPEFLTYFQNEAQLEKSRLLSDRFSAERPKGSFSTLEIQRTEQGDSAMYLCASSPTTGTGKILDGYTFGSGTRLTVV.

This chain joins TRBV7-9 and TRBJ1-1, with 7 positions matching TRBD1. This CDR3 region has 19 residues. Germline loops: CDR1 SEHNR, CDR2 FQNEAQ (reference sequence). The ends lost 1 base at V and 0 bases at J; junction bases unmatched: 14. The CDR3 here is CASSLVDLFRDSMNTEAFF. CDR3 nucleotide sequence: TGTGCCAGCAGCTTAGTGGACCTATTCCGGGACAGCATGAACACTGAAGCTTTCTTT.

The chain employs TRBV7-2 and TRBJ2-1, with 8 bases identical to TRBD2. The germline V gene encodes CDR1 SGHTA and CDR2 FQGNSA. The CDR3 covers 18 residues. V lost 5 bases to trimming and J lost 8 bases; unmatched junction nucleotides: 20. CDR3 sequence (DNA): TGTGCCAGCAGCGTAAGGGGGATTAGACTAGCGAGGTTTGATGAGCAGTTCTTC. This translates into CASSVRGIRLARFDEQFF.

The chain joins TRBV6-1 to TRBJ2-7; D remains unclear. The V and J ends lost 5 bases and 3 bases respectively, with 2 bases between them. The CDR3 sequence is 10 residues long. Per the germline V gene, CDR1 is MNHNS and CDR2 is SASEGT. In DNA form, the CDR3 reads TGTGCCAGCAGTTACTACGAGCAGTACTTC. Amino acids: CASSYYEQYF.

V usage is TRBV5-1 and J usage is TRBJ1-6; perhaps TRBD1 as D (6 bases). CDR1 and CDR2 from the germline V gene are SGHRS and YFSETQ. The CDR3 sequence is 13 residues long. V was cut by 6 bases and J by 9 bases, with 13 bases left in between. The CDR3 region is CASTGQGGSPLHF. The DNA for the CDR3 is TGCGCCAGCACAGGCCAAGGGGGTTCACCCCTCCACTTT.

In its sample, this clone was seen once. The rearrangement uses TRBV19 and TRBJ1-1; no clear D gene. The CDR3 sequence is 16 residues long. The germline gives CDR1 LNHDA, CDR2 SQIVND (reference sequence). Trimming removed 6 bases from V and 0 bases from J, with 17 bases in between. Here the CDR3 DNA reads TGTGCCAGTAGCCCGGACTCCCCGGGCATGAACACTGAAGCTTTCTTT. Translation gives CASSPDSPGMNTEAFF.

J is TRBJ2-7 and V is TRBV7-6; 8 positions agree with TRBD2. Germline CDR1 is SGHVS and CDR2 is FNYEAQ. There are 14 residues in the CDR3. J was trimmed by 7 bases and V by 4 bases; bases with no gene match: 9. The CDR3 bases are TGTGCCAGCAGCTCGTCCCTAGCGGGCTTGGAGCAGTACTTC. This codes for CASSSSLAGLEQYF.

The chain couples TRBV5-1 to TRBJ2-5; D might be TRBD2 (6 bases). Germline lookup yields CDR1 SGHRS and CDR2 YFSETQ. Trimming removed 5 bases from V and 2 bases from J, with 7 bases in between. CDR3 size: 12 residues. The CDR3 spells CASRGGQETQYF. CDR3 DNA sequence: TGCGCCAGCAGGGGGGGTCAAGAGACCCAGTACTTC.

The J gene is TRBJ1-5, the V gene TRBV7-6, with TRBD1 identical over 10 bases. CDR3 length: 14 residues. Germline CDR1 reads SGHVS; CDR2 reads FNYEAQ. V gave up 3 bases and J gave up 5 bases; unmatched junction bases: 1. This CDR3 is CASSFGTGDQPQHF. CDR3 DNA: TGTGCCAGCAGCTTCGGGACAGGGGATCAGCCCCAGCATTTT.

DNA for the CDR3: TGTGCCAGCAGCAGATCAGGGTCTGGGGCCAACGTCCTGACTTTC. Translating gives CASSRSGSGANVLTF. V usage is TRBV25-1 and J usage is TRBJ2-6; possible D gene TRBD1, 5 bases. From germline, CDR1 is MGHDK and CDR2 SYGVNS. The CDR3 is 15 amino acids. V lost 6 bases and J 1 base, leaving 10 bases between the germline ends.

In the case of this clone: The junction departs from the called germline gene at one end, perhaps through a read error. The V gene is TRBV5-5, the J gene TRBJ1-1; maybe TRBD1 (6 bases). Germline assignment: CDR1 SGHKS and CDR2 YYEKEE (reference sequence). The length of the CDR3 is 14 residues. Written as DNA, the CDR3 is TGTGCCAGCAGCTTGGTGGCAGGGGCAACTGAAGCCTTCTTT. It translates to CASSLVAGATEAFF.

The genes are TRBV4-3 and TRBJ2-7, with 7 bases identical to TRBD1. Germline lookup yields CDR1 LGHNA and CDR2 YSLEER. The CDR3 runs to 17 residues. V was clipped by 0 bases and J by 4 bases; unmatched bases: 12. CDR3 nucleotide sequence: TGCGCCAGCAGCCAAGATCATATCGGGGACAGCTTTTACGAGCAGTACTTC. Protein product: CASSQDHIGDSFYEQYF.

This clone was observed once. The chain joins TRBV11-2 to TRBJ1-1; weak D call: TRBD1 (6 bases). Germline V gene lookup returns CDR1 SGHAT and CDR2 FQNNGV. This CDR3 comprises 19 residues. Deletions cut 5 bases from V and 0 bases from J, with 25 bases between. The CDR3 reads CASSPSSGDETTMNTEAFF. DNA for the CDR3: TGTGCCAGCAGCCCGTCGTCAGGGGACGAAACCACTATGAACACTGAAGCTTTCTTT.

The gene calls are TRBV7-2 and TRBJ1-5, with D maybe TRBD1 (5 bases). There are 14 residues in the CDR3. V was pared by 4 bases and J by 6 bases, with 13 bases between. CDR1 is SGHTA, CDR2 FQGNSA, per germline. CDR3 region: CASSSTGTGQPQHF. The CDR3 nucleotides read TGTGCCAGCAGCTCCACAGGTACGGGTCAGCCCCAGCATTTT.

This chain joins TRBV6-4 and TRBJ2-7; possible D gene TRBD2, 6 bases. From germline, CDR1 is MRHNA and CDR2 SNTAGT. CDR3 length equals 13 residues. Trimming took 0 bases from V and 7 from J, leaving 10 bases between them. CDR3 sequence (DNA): TGTGCCAGCAGTGACTCGGCAGGGAGGGAGCAGTACTTC. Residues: CASSDSAGREQYF.

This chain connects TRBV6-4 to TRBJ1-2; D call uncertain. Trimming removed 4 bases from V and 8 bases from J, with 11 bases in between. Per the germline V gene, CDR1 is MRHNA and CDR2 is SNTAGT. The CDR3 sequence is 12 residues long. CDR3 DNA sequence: TGTGCCAGCAGTGCCCCGAGGTGGGGCTACACCTTC. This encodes CASSAPRWGYTF.

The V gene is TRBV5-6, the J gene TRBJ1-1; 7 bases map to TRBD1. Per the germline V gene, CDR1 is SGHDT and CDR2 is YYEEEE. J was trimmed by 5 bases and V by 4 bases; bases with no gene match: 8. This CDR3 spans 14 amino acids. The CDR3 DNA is TGTGCCAGCAGCCCCGTAAGGGGGCGGACTGAAGCTTTCTTT. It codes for CASSPVRGRTEAFF.

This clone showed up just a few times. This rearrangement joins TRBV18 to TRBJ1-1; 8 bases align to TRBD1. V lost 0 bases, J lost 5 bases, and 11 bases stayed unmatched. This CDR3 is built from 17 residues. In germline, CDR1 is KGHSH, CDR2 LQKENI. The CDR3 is CASSPPGQGPEVTEAFF. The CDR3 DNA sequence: TGTGCCAGCTCACCACCTGGACAGGGTCCCGAGGTAACTGAAGCTTTCTTT.

For the CDR3, the DNA is TGCGCCAGCTCAAAACGATGGACAGGTCCTGCAACTAATGAAAAACTGTTTTTT. Encoded protein: CASSKRWTGPATNEKLFF. This rearrangement joins TRBV5-1 to TRBJ1-4; 7 positions match TRBD1. CDR1 and CDR2 from the germline V gene are SGHRS and YFSETQ. The CDR3 length is 18 residues. With V trimmed by 7 bases and J by 0 bases, 15 bases remained unmatched. Complete variable domain (other parts from reference TRBV5-1 and TRBJ1-4): KAGVTQTPRYLIKTRGQQVTLSCSPISGHRSVSWYQQTPGQGLQFLFEYFSETQRNKGNFPGRFSGRQFSNSRSEMNVSTLELGDSALYLCASSKRWTGPATNEKLFFGSGTQLSVL.

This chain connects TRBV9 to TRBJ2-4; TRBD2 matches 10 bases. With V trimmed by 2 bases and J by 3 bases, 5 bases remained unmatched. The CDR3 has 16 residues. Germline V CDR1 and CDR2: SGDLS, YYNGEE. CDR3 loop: CASSVTSGAGKNIQYF. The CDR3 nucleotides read TGTGCCAGCAGCGTCACTAGCGGGGCGGGCAAAAACATTCAGTACTTC. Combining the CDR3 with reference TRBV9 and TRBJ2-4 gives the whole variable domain DSGVTQTPKHLITATGQRVTLRCSPRSGDLSVYWYQQSLDQGLQFLIQYYNGEERAKGNILERFSAQQFPDLHSELNLSSLELGDSALYFCASSVTSGAGKNIQYFGAGTRLSVL.